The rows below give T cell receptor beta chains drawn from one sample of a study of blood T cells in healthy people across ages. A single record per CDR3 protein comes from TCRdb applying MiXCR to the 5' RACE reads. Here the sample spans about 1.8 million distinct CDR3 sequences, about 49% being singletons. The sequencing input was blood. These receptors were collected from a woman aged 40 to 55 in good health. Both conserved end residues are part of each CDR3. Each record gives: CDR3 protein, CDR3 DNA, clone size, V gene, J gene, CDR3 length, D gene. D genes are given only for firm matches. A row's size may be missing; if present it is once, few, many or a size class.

CDR3 protein: CSATQRDRGFKETQYF
CDR3 DNA: TGCAGCGCCACCCAGAGGGACAGGGGGTTCAAAGAGACCCAGTACTTC
clone size: .
V gene: TRBV29-1
J gene: TRBJ2-5
CDR3 length: 16
D gene: TRBD1

CDR3 protein: CASRPAGGKETQYF
CDR3 DNA: TGTGCCAGCAGGCCCGCGGGCGGGAAAGAGACCCAGTACTTC
clone size: .
V gene: TRBV6-2/TRBV6-3
J gene: TRBJ2-5
CDR3 length: 14
D gene: .

CDR3 protein: CASSVLGASTDTQYF
CDR3 DNA: TGTGCCAGCAGTGTACTTGGGGCTAGCACAGATACGCAGTATTTT
clone size: .
V gene: TRBV28
J gene: TRBJ2-3
CDR3 length: 15
D gene: .

CDR3 protein: CSVVGKGTKNIQYF
CDR3 DNA: TGCAGCGTTGTGGGGAAGGGGACCAAAAACATTCAGTACTTC
clone size: few
V gene: TRBV29-1
J gene: TRBJ2-4
CDR3 length: 14
D gene: .

CDR3 protein: CATSRDLGMGGPLNGYTF
CDR3 DNA: TGTGCCACCAGCAGAGATTTGGGGATGGGGGGCCCCCTAAATGGCTACACCTTC
clone size: few
V gene: TRBV15
J gene: TRBJ1-2
CDR3 length: 18
D gene: .

CDR3 protein: CASEPEGESYGYTF
CDR3 DNA: TGTGCCAGCGAACCGGAAGGGGAAAGCTATGGCTACACCTTC
clone size: .
V gene: TRBV21-1
J gene: TRBJ1-2
CDR3 length: 14
D gene: .

CDR3 protein: CASDQGRRRGVYEQYF
CDR3 DNA: TGTGCCAGCGATCAGGGGAGGAGACGGGGAGTCTACGAGCAGTACTTC
clone size: .
V gene: TRBV6-6
J gene: TRBJ2-7
CDR3 length: 16
D gene: .

CDR3 protein: CASSRLGQRVHLAKNIQYF
CDR3 DNA: TGTGCCAGCAGTCGATTGGGACAGAGGGTGCATTTAGCCAAAAACATTCAGTACTTC
clone size: few
V gene: TRBV6-1
J gene: TRBJ2-4
CDR3 length: 19
D gene: TRBD1

CDR3 protein: CASSVGRSTDTQYF
CDR3 DNA: TGTGCCAGCAGCGTAGGAAGGTCCACAGATACGCAGTATTTT
clone size: few
V gene: TRBV9
J gene: TRBJ2-3
CDR3 length: 14
D gene: .

CDR3 protein: CASSSTDKADEQFF
CDR3 DNA: TGTGCCAGCAGTTCGACGGACAAGGCGGATGAGCAGTTCTTC
clone size: .
V gene: TRBV28
J gene: TRBJ2-1
CDR3 length: 14
D gene: .

CDR3 protein: CASYAGVAFDEQYF
CDR3 DNA: TGTGCCAGCTATGCAGGGGTGGCGTTCGATGAGCAGTACTTC
clone size: .
V gene: TRBV28
J gene: TRBJ2-5
CDR3 length: 14
D gene: .

CDR3 protein: CSVAGRSTDTQYF
CDR3 DNA: TGCAGCGTTGCTGGACGGAGCACAGATACGCAGTATTTT
clone size: .
V gene: TRBV29-1
J gene: TRBJ2-3
CDR3 length: 13
D gene: .

CDR3 protein: CASSLGRGGFYEQYF
CDR3 DNA: TGTGCCAGCAGCTTAGGCCGCGGGGGCTTCTACGAGCAGTACTTC
clone size: many
V gene: TRBV13
J gene: TRBJ2-7
CDR3 length: 15
D gene: .

CDR3 protein: CASSFSPGAALHEQYF
CDR3 DNA: TGTGCCAGCAGTTTTTCCCCAGGGGCTGCTTTACACGAGCAGTACTTC
clone size: few
V gene: TRBV12-3/TRBV12-4
J gene: TRBJ2-7
CDR3 length: 16
D gene: .

CDR3 protein: CASSETGFGTEAFF
CDR3 DNA: TGTGCCAGCAGTGAAACAGGGTTTGGCACTGAAGCTTTCTTT
clone size: once
V gene: TRBV2
J gene: TRBJ1-1
CDR3 length: 14
D gene: .

CDR3 protein: CSATVYDEQFF
CDR3 DNA: TGCAGCGCTACAGTGTACGATGAGCAGTTCTTC
clone size: few
V gene: TRBV29-1
J gene: TRBJ2-1
CDR3 length: 11
D gene: .

CDR3 protein: CASSVDSGYNEQYF
CDR3 DNA: TGTGCCAGCAGCGTAGACTCGGGGTACAATGAGCAGTACTTC
clone size: .
V gene: TRBV9
J gene: TRBJ2-5
CDR3 length: 14
D gene: .

CDR3 protein: CSARGARGPEQYF
CDR3 DNA: TGCAGTGCTAGAGGCGCCAGGGGGCCCGAGCAGTACTTC
clone size: .
V gene: TRBV20-1
J gene: TRBJ2-7
CDR3 length: 13
D gene: TRBD1